The rows below give T cell receptor beta chains drawn from one sample of a study of blood T cell repertoires in COVID-19. The assay was immunoSEQ multiplex PCR, and TCRdb's table has in-frame clones only and misses some. The sample has about 150,000 clones, around 82% seen once. The sequencing sample was made of peripheral blood. These receptors came from a man aged 60-69 years with acute or convalescent COVID-19. CDR3s include the opening cysteine and the closing phenylalanine or tryptophan. A D gene is named only where the DNA matches it firmly. Part of the rows lack a size; the others show once, few, many or a class for expanded clones.

d_call clone_size j_call v_call cdr3_aa cdr3_nt
- - TRBJ1-4 TRBV29-1 CSVGGGLYEKLFF TGCAGCGTTGGGGGGGGCCTTTATGAAAAACTGTTTTTT
TRBD2 - TRBJ2-3 TRBV25-1 CASSWGLGRDTQYF TGTGCCAGCAGTTGGGGACTAGGGAGGGATACGCAGTATTTT
- - TRBJ2-2 TRBV2 CASRIGEGAGELFF TGTGCCAGCAGAATAGGTGAAGGGGCCGGGGAGCTGTTTTTT
- - TRBJ2-5 TRBV15 CATSREIPGLRQETQYF TGTGCCACCAGCAGAGAAATTCCAGGGCTTCGCCAAGAGACCCAGTACTTC
- - TRBJ2-5 TRBV9 CASSVGGTEETQYF TGTGCCAGCAGTGTTGGGGGGACCGAAGAGACCCAGTACTTC
- - TRBJ2-1 TRBV4-1 CASSQERWASDLLNEQFF TGCGCCAGCAGCCAAGAGAGATGGGCTAGCGACCTTTTGAATGAGCAGTTCTTC
TRBD1 - TRBJ1-1 TRBV28 CASRLPDRKGEAFF TGTGCCAGCAGGTTACCGGACAGGAAAGGTGAAGCTTTCTTT
- - TRBJ2-7 TRBV5-4 CASSFREASEKQYF TGTGCCAGCAGCTTTCGGGAAGCCAGCGAAAAGCAGTACTTC
- - TRBJ2-6 TRBV5-1 CASSLTGVSSGANVLTF TGCGCCAGCAGCCTCACAGGTGTGAGCTCTGGGGCCAACGTCCTGACTTTC
TRBD1 - TRBJ1-5 TRBV7-2 CASSRTGTHQPQHF TGTGCCAGCAGCAGGACAGGGACCCATCAGCCCCAGCATTTT
- - TRBJ1-1 TRBV27 CASSLSGQGMNTEAFF TGTGCCAGCAGTTTATCCGGGCAGGGGATGAACACTGAAGCTTTCTTT
- once TRBJ2-7 TRBV7-9 CASSLGQGYYEQYF TGTGCCAGCAGCTTGGGTCAGGGTTACTACGAGCAGTACTTC
- once TRBJ2-1 TRBV10-1 CASSERRDEQFF TGCGCCAGCAGTGAGAGGAGGGATGAGCAGTTCTTC
TRBD1 few TRBJ1-5 TRBV6-2/TRBV6-3 CASSYTAGTAINQPQHF TGTGCCAGCAGTTACACCGCCGGGACAGCGATAAATCAGCCCCAGCATTTT
- - TRBJ1-1 TRBV19 CASSISLQENTEAFF TGTGCCAGTAGTATCTCTCTACAGGAAAACACTGAAGCTTTCTTT
TRBD2 many TRBJ2-7 TRBV10-2 CASGAGGVHEQYF TGCGCCAGCGGAGCGGGAGGGGTTCACGAGCAGTACTTC